A single sample is the source of the 31 T cell receptor beta chains below, sequenced in a study of vaccination effects on CD4 cells after COVID-19. No antigens are known for them. Profiled with immunoSEQ multiplex PCR; TCRdb holds only in-frame clones, not every one. The sample lists about 69,000 clones, over 70% occurring once. Within the ViraFEST assay, antigen-specific CD4+ T cells underwent expansion with viral peptide pools prior to sequencing. When around nine days of culture had elapsed, CD4+ T cells were isolated. The participants, recipients of two vaccine doses, got either BNT162b2 or mRNA-1273. The material was CD4+ T cells from PBMCs cultured with HCoV-229E spike peptides, obtained after COVID-19 vaccination. These receptors were collected from a human donor who received a COVID-19 vaccine.

The rearrangement uses TRBV4-2 and TRBJ2-5; a possible D gene is TRBD2 (7 bases). V was pared by 2 bases and J by 4 bases, with 20 bases between. The germline V gene has CDR1 LGHNA and CDR2 YNFKEQ. The CDR3 is made up of 17 amino acids. The CDR3 region has the DNA TGTGCCAGCAGCCAAAGAGGGTGGGCGGGGGCCGGAGAGACCCAGTACTTC. Its translation is CASSQRGWAGAGETQYF.

The V call is TRBV27, the J call TRBJ1-2, with TRBD1 matching over 9 bases. CDR1 is MNHEY, CDR2 SMNVEV, per germline (reference sequence). The CDR3 consists of 15 residues. The V and J ends lost 4 bases and 4 bases, in that order; junction bases with no gene match: 7. The CDR3 spells CASSSPGQGRYGYTF. DNA for the CDR3: TGTGCCAGCAGTTCCCCGGGACAGGGACGCTATGGCTACACCTTC.

This clone turned up a few times. V is TRBV7-2 and J is TRBJ2-2; D uncertain. Trimming cost V 5 bases and J 3 bases, with 10 bases left between them. Per the germline V gene, CDR1 is SGHTA and CDR2 is FQGNSA. This CDR3 is built from 14 residues. CDR3 protein: CASSLVIDTGELFF. CDR3 in DNA: TGTGCCAGCAGCCTAGTAATCGACACCGGGGAGCTGTTTTTT.

The genes are TRBV6-5 and TRBJ2-7; 12 positions match TRBD1. The germline V gene encodes CDR1 MNHEY and CDR2 SVGAGI. Unmatched junction bases numbered 8, after V lost 6 bases and J lost 5 bases. The CDR3 consists of 15 residues. The CDR3 loop is CASRRSGTGGDEQYV. Here the CDR3 DNA reads TGTGCCAGCAGGAGGTCCGGGACAGGGGGCGACGAGCAGTACGTC.

V usage is TRBV4-3 and J usage is TRBJ1-1; possibly TRBD1 for D (5 bases). Trimming removed 0 bases from V and 4 bases from J, with 12 bases in between. Germline V gives CDR1 LGHNA, CDR2 YSLEER. This CDR3 contains 15 residues. The CDR3 region is CASSQEPGTVTEAFF. The DNA of the CDR3 is TGCGCCAGCAGCCAAGAACCAGGGACGGTCACTGAAGCTTTCTTT.

This clone was counted only a few times. The CDR3 reads CASSLGQVVSNQPQHF. The CDR3 DNA follows: TGTGCCAGCAGCTTAGGGCAGGTCGTGAGCAATCAGCCCCAGCATTTT. The chain is built from TRBV11-3 and TRBJ1-5; D uncertain. Trimming took off 1 base at V and 1 base at J, with 11 bases between the two ends. The CDR3 sequence is 16 residues long. In germline, CDR1 is SGHNT, CDR2 YENEEA. Variable domain in full (rest from reference TRBV11-3 and TRBJ1-5): EAGVVQSPRYKIIEKKQPVAFWCNPISGHNTLYWYLQNLGQGPELLIRYENEEAVDDSQLPKDRFSAERLKGVDSTLKIQPAELGDSAVYLCASSLGQVVSNQPQHFGDGTRLSIL.

The rearrangement joins TRBV7-2 to TRBJ1-1; no clear D. V lost 5 bases and J lost 8, with 18 bases in between. Germline CDR1 and CDR2: SGHTA and FQGNSA. The CDR3 is 14 amino acids. The DNA for the CDR3 is TGTGCCAGCAGCCCCCGGCGGACGGGGAGGGAAGCTTTCTTT. It yields the protein CASSPRRTGREAFF.

This clone was counted once. This rearrangement joins TRBV2 to TRBJ2-7, with D unresolved. Germline lookup yields CDR1 SNHLY and CDR2 FYNNEI. The CDR3 extends over 15 amino acids. The V gene lost 4 bases and the J gene lost 0 bases, with 13 bases spanning the gap. The CDR3 sequence: CASSVRTISSYEQYV. The CDR3 DNA reads TGTGCCAGCAGTGTGCGTACAATAAGCTCCTACGAGCAGTACGTC.

The sample holds a few counts of this clone. This chain connects TRBV4-1 to TRBJ1-2, with a possible D match to TRBD1 (5 bases). Germline V gives CDR1 MGHRA, CDR2 YSYEKL. The CDR3 spans 17 residues. With 0 bases removed from V and 4 bases from J, the gap between germline ends came to 18 bases. CDR3 amino acids: CASSQDRGYGQTYGYTF. DNA for the CDR3: TGCGCCAGCAGCCAAGATCGGGGATATGGACAAACCTATGGCTACACCTTC.

This clone was observed once. The chain carries TRBV6-6 and TRBJ1-2; 11 bases line up with TRBD1. J gave up 4 bases and V 4 bases, and 8 bases lay outside the gene matches. The CDR3 consists of 16 residues. CDR1 is MNHNY, CDR2 SVGAGI, per germline (reference sequence). The CDR3 sequence: CASSSGQGAWGYGYTF. The DNA of the CDR3 is TGTGCCAGCAGTTCAGGACAGGGGGCATGGGGCTATGGCTACACCTTC.

Of note for this clone: One end of the junction is discordant with germline, which a read error may explain. This chain connects TRBV4-3 to TRBJ1-6; D call uncertain. CDR1 is LGHNA and CDR2 is YSLEER in the germline V gene. The CDR3 spans 15 residues. DNA for the CDR3: TGCGCCAGCAGCCAAGATCCAGAAAGAGATTCACCCCTCTACTTT. It encodes CASSQDPERDSPLYF.

In the case of this clone: Germline is not matched at one junction end, which may reflect a read error. The chain uses TRBV19 and TRBJ2-2; 12 bases map to TRBD2. Germline assignment: CDR1 LNHDA and CDR2 SQIVND (reference sequence). The CDR3 extends over 22 amino acids. The CDR3 DNA sequence: TGTGCCAGTAGTATTATAGGGAGTTGGGCTAGCGGGGGGGCGACGAAGACCGGGGAGCTGTTTTTT. Translating it yields CASSIIGSWASGGATKTGELFF. Using reference TRBV19 and TRBJ2-2 for the parts outside the CDR3, the full variable domain is DGGITQSPKYLFRKEGQNVTLSCEQNLNHDAMYWYRQDPGQGLRLIYYSQIVNDFQKGDIAEGYSVSREKKESFPLTVTSAQKNPTAFYLCASSIIGSWASGGATKTGELFFGEGSRLTVL.

In this sample, this clone turned up a few times. The chain combines TRBV5-1 with TRBJ1-3, with 7 positions matching TRBD1. V trimming: 4 bases; J trimming: 4 bases; junction bases outside the gene matches: 11. The CDR3 is 16 residues long. Germline assignment: CDR1 SGHRS and CDR2 YFSETQ. CDR3 nucleotide sequence: TGCGCCAGCAGCCCCCTCGGGGACAGTACAGGAAACACCATATATTTT. The encoded protein is CASSPLGDSTGNTIYF.

The rearrangement joins TRBV7-9 to TRBJ2-5; TRBD1 or TRBD2 may be the D gene (5 bases each). The V and J ends lost 5 bases and 4 bases respectively, with 20 bases between them. This CDR3 contains 16 residues. Per germline, CDR1 SEHNR and CDR2 FQNEAQ (reference sequence). This CDR3 reads CASSTSGRGDRETQYF. For the CDR3, the DNA is TGTGCCAGCAGCACATCAGGGAGAGGGGATCGAGAGACCCAGTACTTC.

This rearrangement joins TRBV7-3 to TRBJ2-3, with D uncertain. CDR1 is SGHTA, CDR2 FQGTGA, per germline. V was pared by 1 base and J by 4 bases, with 9 bases between. This CDR3 is built from 14 residues. The DNA of the CDR3 is TGTGCCAGCAGCTTAAGGGCATCGCCAGATACGCAGTATTTT. Protein: CASSLRASPDTQYF.

V is TRBV9 and J is TRBJ1-6; 10 bases align to TRBD1. Trimming removed 3 bases from V and 1 base from J; junction bases left unmatched: 10. This CDR3 has 19 amino acids. Germline V lookup: CDR1 SGDLS, CDR2 YYNGEE. Here the CDR3 DNA reads TGTGCCAGCAGCGCCCGTAGGGGGGGACAGGGGTCCTATAATTCACCCCTCCACTTT. Protein product: CASSARRGGQGSYNSPLHF.

In its sample, this clone was seen a few times. J is TRBJ1-2 and V is TRBV5-1; D not resolved. V gave up 4 bases and J gave up 0 bases, with 10 bases separating them. The germline V gene encodes CDR1 SGHRS and CDR2 YFSETQ. This CDR3 has 14 residues. CDR3 coding DNA: TGCGCCAGCAGCGGGGTAGATCCTAACTATGGCTACACCTTC. As protein: CASSGVDPNYGYTF.

V usage is TRBV11-3 and J usage is TRBJ1-1, with unresolved D. The CDR3 loop spans 13 amino acids. The germline CDR1 and CDR2 sequences are SGHNT and YENEEA. Trimming cost V 1 base and J 0 bases, with 3 bases left between them. CDR3 DNA: TGTGCCAGCAGCTTAGGAGTGAACACTGAAGCTTTCTTT. The encoded protein is CASSLGVNTEAFF.

The rearrangement uses TRBV7-9 and TRBJ2-3; tentatively, D is TRBD1 or TRBD2 (5 bases each). There are 16 residues in the CDR3. Germline assignment: CDR1 SEHNR and CDR2 FQNEAQ (reference sequence). Trimming removed 6 bases at V and 4 bases at J, with 20 bases between. The CDR3 DNA is TGTGCCAGCAGGGGCCAAGGGGACCTCAGCCCAGATACGCAGTATTTT. This gives the protein CASRGQGDLSPDTQYF. Together with reference TRBV7-9 and TRBJ2-3, the CDR3 gives the full variable domain: DTGVSQNPRHKITKRGQNVTFRCDPISEHNRLYWYRQTLGQGPEFLTYFQNEAQLEKSRLLSDRFSAERPKGSFSTLEIQRTEQGDSAMYLCASRGQGDLSPDTQYFGPGTRLTVL.

The V gene is TRBV5-6, the J gene TRBJ1-6, with 9 bases lining up with TRBD1. The CDR3 has 15 amino acids. The trim removed 2 bases at V and 6 bases at J, leaving 3 bases unmatched. Per germline, CDR1 SGHDT and CDR2 YYEEEE. The CDR3 region has the DNA TGTGCCAGCAGCTTTTCGGACAGGGGTAATTCACCCCTCCACTTT. Translation: CASSFSDRGNSPLHF.

V gene TRBV7-2 combines with J gene TRBJ2-5, with 8 positions matching TRBD2. The CDR3 is made up of 14 amino acids. Germline CDR1 and CDR2: SGHTA and FQGNSA. The trim removed 4 bases at V and 5 bases at J, leaving 6 bases unmatched. This CDR3 is CASSSSRGAETQYF. DNA for the CDR3: TGTGCCAGCAGCTCTTCGCGGGGGGCTGAGACCCAGTACTTC.

CDR3 nucleotides: TGTGCCAGCAGTGTCGGGGGATTGAGGGAGCAGTACGTC. Protein product: CASSVGGLREQYV. The gene calls are TRBV2 and TRBJ2-7, with D possibly matching TRBD2 (6 bases). Germline V gives CDR1 SNHLY, CDR2 FYNNEI. Trimming left V 4 bases short and J 7 bases short, with 14 bases between. The CDR3 runs to 13 residues.

This clone has only a few counts. The chain carries TRBV6-2 or TRBV6-3 and TRBJ2-3, with a possible D match to TRBD1 (6 bases). The germline V and J ends were trimmed by 5 bases and 1 base, with 13 bases remaining between them. This CDR3 contains 15 residues. CDR1 is MNHEY and CDR2 is SVGEGT in the germline V gene. DNA for the CDR3: TGTGCCAGCAGTATTTTACAGGGCCGCACAGATACGCAGTATTTT. It yields the protein CASSILQGRTDTQYF.

The V call is TRBV30, the J call TRBJ1-2; D is uncertain. CDR1 is GTSNPN, CDR2 SVGIG, per germline (reference sequence). This CDR3 comprises 11 residues. Trimming removed 0 bases at V and 8 bases at J, with 7 bases between. CDR3 DNA sequence: TGTGCCTGGAGTGTAGCACAGGGCTACACCTTC. Encoded protein: CAWSVAQGYTF. Filled out from reference TRBV30 and TRBJ1-2, the complete variable domain reads SQTIHQWPATLVQPVGSPLSLECTVEGTSNPNLYWYRQAAGRGLQLLFYSVGIGQISSEVPQNLSASRPQDRQFILSSKKLLLSDSGFYLCAWSVAQGYTFGSGTRLTVV.

The chain links TRBV24-1 to TRBJ2-1, with D perhaps matching TRBD1 or TRBD2 (6 bases each). V dropped 5 bases and J dropped 7 bases, with 14 bases sitting between them. Per germline, CDR1 KGHDR and CDR2 SFDVKD. The CDR3 loop spans 14 amino acids. CDR3 sequence: CATSGRGPGNEQFF. The CDR3 nucleotides read TGTGCCACCAGTGGACGGGGGCCCGGGAATGAGCAGTTCTTC.

The chain joins TRBV6-1 to TRBJ1-1; TRBD1 aligns across 7 bases. V trimming: 5 bases; J trimming: 5 bases; junction bases outside the gene matches: 5. Germline assignment: CDR1 MNHNS and CDR2 SASEGT. The CDR3 totals 13 residues. CDR3 sequence (DNA): TGTGCCAGCAGTTGGCAGGGGGGGACTGAAGCTTTCTTT. Translating gives CASSWQGGTEAFF.

The chain is built from TRBV5-4 and TRBJ2-7; 11 positions agree with TRBD2. Per germline, CDR1 SGHNT and CDR2 YYREEE (reference sequence). The junction had 2 bases not matched to a gene; V was cut back by 0 bases and J by 3 bases. This CDR3 has 15 residues. CDR3 in DNA: TGTGCCAGCAGCTTGGGTGGACTAGCGGGCTACGAGCAGTACGTC. Amino acid sequence: CASSLGGLAGYEQYV.

This clone occurred a few times. The junction shows a germline mismatch at one end, possibly a read error. The chain recombines TRBV30 with TRBJ2-1; TRBD2 aligns across 10 bases. This CDR3 has 13 residues. In germline, CDR1 is GTSNPN, CDR2 SVGIG (reference sequence). The chain's CDR3 is CAWSVQSGGALLF. CDR3 DNA: TGTGCCTGGAGTGTACAAAGCGGGGGGGCCCTCCTCTTC.

The chain uses TRBV7-3 and TRBJ1-4; D might be TRBD1 (5 bases). This CDR3 is built from 15 residues. Germline values: CDR1 SGHTA, CDR2 FQGTGA. Trimming took 0 bases from V and 4 from J, leaving 9 bases between them. In nucleotides, the CDR3 is TGTGCCAGCAGCTTAACAGGGACGGGTAATGAAAAACTGTTTTTT. Protein: CASSLTGTGNEKLFF.

The V gene is TRBV14, the J gene TRBJ1-1; no definite D call. This CDR3 has 15 amino acids. Trimming left V 0 bases short and J 3 bases short, with 11 bases between. The germline V gene has CDR1 SGHDN and CDR2 FVKESK. The CDR3 spells CASSQDPRGDTEAFF. As DNA, the CDR3 is TGTGCCAGCAGCCAAGATCCCCGCGGGGACACTGAAGCTTTCTTT.

V is TRBV10-1 and J is TRBJ1-1, with 10 bases lining up with TRBD1. CDR1 and CDR2 (germline): WNHNN, SYGVQD (reference sequence). The length of the CDR3 is 14 residues. The V segment lost 5 bases and the J segment 3 bases; nucleotides outside the gene matches: 3. The CDR3: CASSQTGGDTEAFF. The CDR3 nucleotides read TGCGCCAGCAGTCAGACAGGGGGCGACACTGAAGCTTTCTTT.